A selection of T cell receptor beta chains follows, all from one sample in a study of T cells in Graves' hyperthyroidism and ophthalmopathy. TCRdb itself ran the multiplex PCR reads through MiXCR, one entry per CDR3 protein. The sample holds roughly 400,000 distinct CDR3 sequences, roughly 14% seen once. The sequenced sample was blood. These receptors originate from a woman aged 18-29 years with Graves' hyperthyroidism that later progressed to Graves' ophthalmopathy. The CDR3 runs from the conserved cysteine through the conserved F or W. Each record gives: V gene, D gene, clone size, J gene, CDR3 DNA, CDR3 protein. D genes are given only for firm matches. Where a row states a size, it is once, few, many or the class of an expanded clone; other rows omit it.

TRBV29-1	TRBD2	.	TRBJ2-3	TGCAGCGTACCCCGGACTAGCGGGACCACAGATACGCAGTATTTT	CSVPRTSGTTDTQYF
TRBV5-1	TRBD1	few	TRBJ2-1	TGCGCCAGCAGCTTGGCGAGGGGGCGCGGGAATGAGCAGTTCTTC	CASSLARGRGNEQFF
TRBV27	.	many	TRBJ2-2	TGCGCCAGCAGCTTGGGCACCGGGGAGCTGTTTTTT	CASSLGTGELFF
TRBV28	TRBD1	.	TRBJ1-5	TGTGCCAGCAGCACCGCGACGCCGGGACAGGGGGAATATAGCAATCAGCCCCAGCATTTT	CASSTATPGQGEYSNQPQHF
TRBV29-1	.	.	TRBJ2-4	TGCAGCGTTTTTGGGAGGAACATTCAGTACTTC	CSVFGRNIQYF
TRBV5-1	TRBD2	.	TRBJ2-7	TGCGCCAGCAGCTTGGGGACTAGCCCCGAGCAGTACTTC	CASSLGTSPEQYF
TRBV10-2	.	.	TRBJ1-2	TGCGCCAGCTATGGCCCTAATAGGGGCTACACCTTC	CASYGPNRGYTF
TRBV19	.	.	TRBJ2-5	TGTGCCAGTAGTATAACCCCGGCCCTAGAGACCCAGTACTTC	CASSITPALETQYF
TRBV27	TRBD2	few	TRBJ2-7	TGTGCCAGCTCGCTGATGGGACTAGCGGGTACTCCTACCGCGGAGCAGTACTTC	CASSLMGLAGTPTAEQYF
TRBV6-1	TRBD2	many	TRBJ2-7	TGTGCCAGCAGTCTGGCTAGCGGGAGGGTCACCTACGAGCAGTACTTC	CASSLASGRVTYEQYF
TRBV6-1	TRBD1	.	TRBJ1-5	TGTGCCAGCAGACCCGGGGGACAGGGGGCGCCCAATCAGCCCCAGCATTTT	CASRPGGQGAPNQPQHF
TRBV12-5	TRBD2	.	TRBJ2-1	TGTGCTAGTGGGCGGGGGGGGGATGAGCAGTTCTTC	CASGRGGDEQFF
TRBV7-6	TRBD1	many	TRBJ1-1	TGTGCCAGCAGCCCCGGGACAGCACCCTTGAACACTGAAGCTTTCTTT	CASSPGTAPLNTEAFF
TRBV28	.	many	TRBJ2-7	TGTGCCAGCAGCCCGAGTAGTACACTCTCCTACGAGCAGTACTTC	CASSPSSTLSYEQYF
TRBV11-2	.	.	TRBJ2-7	TGTGCCAGCAGCTCCCTCGTGGATGGCTACGAGCAGTACTTC	CASSSLVDGYEQYF
TRBV10-3	.	many	TRBJ2-1	TGTGCCATCAAGGACAGCCCCGTTAGTGGCAATGAGCAGTTCTTC	CAIKDSPVSGNEQFF
TRBV3-1	TRBD2	.	TRBJ2-7	TGTGCCAGCAGCCAAGATTCCAGCGGGAGGTTGACCGGCGCCTACGAGCAGTACTTC	CASSQDSSGRLTGAYEQYF
TRBV3-1	TRBD2	many	TRBJ2-1	TGTGCCAGCAGCCAAGTAGGGGAGACTAGCGGGAGTCGGAATGAGCAGTTCTTC	CASSQVGETSGSRNEQFF
TRBV5-5	TRBD1	.	TRBJ1-3	TGTGCCAGCAGCCTCTCGACAGGGCATGGAAACACCATATATTTT	CASSLSTGHGNTIYF
TRBV3-1	.	few	TRBJ1-2	TGTGCCAGCAGCCCCCTTGAGGGCCTAGCTAACTATGGCTACACCTTC	CASSPLEGLANYGYTF
TRBV12-3/TRBV12-4	.	.	TRBJ2-7	TGTGCCAGCAGCCAAGATTTCGGAAAGACAGCCCTCGAGCAGTACTTC	CASSQDFGKTALEQYF
TRBV18	TRBD1	many	TRBJ2-1	TGTGCCAGCTCCCAAATGGACAGGGCTAATGAGCAGTTCTTC	CASSQMDRANEQFF
TRBV6-1	.	many	TRBJ2-5	TGTGCCAGCAGACCGAGAAGGTCTCAAGAGACCCAGTACTTC	CASRPRRSQETQYF
TRBV3-1	.	many	TRBJ1-2	TGTGCCAGCAGCCAAGACTGGAAGGAGGCAGGCTATGGCTACACCTTC	CASSQDWKEAGYGYTF